This TCR beta chain derives from a study of blood T cell repertoires in COVID-19. Study-wide context: Samples came from the United States, Italy and Spain, spanning acute and convalescent COVID-19. The cDNA or gDNA used as material had been derived from T cells, B-cell-depleted T cells, or PBMCs.

Per the original methods: Researchers report that nucleated cell counts were estimated from reference gene primer amplification. Generated by immunoSEQ multiplex PCR, the TCRdb table keeps only in-frame clones and is missing some. Clone size and V and J calls were adopted from that table, with D and trimming inferred from the DNA. The sample includes 15,000 to 20,000 clones, roughly 90% seen only once; the top ten take 9.8%. The CDR3 sequence is 21 residues long. Germline V gene lookup returns CDR1 MNHEY and CDR2 SVGEGT. With 6 bases removed from V and 1 base from J, the gap between germline ends came to 33 bases.

The sequencing input was peripheral blood. The clonotype originates from a man aged 40-49 years with active COVID-19. This sequence joins TRBV6-2 or TRBV6-3 and TRBJ2-5; D is possibly TRBD2 (6 bases). This chain's CDR3 is CASSPTKPRRAVIKVQETQYF. As DNA, the CDR3 is TGTGCCAGCAGCCCCACCAAACCCAGGAGGGCCGTCATCAAGGTCCAAGAGACCCAGTACTTC.